This T cell receptor beta chain was sequenced for a study of regulatory T cells in long-lasting Graves disease. Whole-study findings and limits: A greater number of public clonotypes (roughly 2,700) was shared by persistent patients than by new patients (about 960). Persistent cases favored TRBV28, TRBJ1-2 and TRBJ2-5.

CDR1 and CDR2 (germline): MNHEY, SVGAGI. V lost 0 bases and J 7 bases, leaving 7 bases between the germline ends. The CDR3 has 13 residues. Relying on iRepertoire HTBI primers and Arm-PCR of CDR3 regions, the team built TCR beta libraries. TCRdb reprocessed the multiplex PCR reads with MiXCR, giving one entry per CDR3 protein. The sample records 350,000 to 500,000 distinct CDR3 sequences, around 13% being singletons. This clonotype was recorded at least ten times. The antigen remains undetermined. Stated time point: newly diagnosed GD, antithyroid drugs for less than 3 months. From PBMCs, RNA was extracted and then used to make the TCR library. The same sample was also studied in work on T cells in Graves' hyperthyroidism and ophthalmopathy. From that study: HTBI primers were used for first-round RT-PCR of the TCR CDR3. In blood, most of the thyroid clonotypes expanded above 0.001 were also present.

This chain joins TRBV6-5 and TRBJ2-1; maybe TRBD2 (5 bases). This clonotype was sampled from a woman aged 50 to 60 with Graves disease. Source: peripheral blood mononuclear cells (PBMCs), taken at new diagnosis, from a patient treated with antithyroid drugs. Here the CDR3 DNA reads TGTGCCAGCAGTTACTCGACGGGGAATGAGCAGTTCTTC. Its protein product is CASSYSTGNEQFF.